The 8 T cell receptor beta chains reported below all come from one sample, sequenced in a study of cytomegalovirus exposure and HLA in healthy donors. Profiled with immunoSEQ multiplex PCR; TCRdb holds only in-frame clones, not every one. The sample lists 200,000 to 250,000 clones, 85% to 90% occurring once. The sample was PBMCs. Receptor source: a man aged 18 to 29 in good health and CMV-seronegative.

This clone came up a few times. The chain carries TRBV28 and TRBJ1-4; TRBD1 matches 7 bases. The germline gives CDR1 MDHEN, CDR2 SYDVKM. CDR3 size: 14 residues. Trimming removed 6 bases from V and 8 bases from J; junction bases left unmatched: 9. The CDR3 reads CASRVRGIAEKLFF. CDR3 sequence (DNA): TGTGCCAGCAGAGTCAGGGGGATTGCAGAAAAACTGTTTTTT.

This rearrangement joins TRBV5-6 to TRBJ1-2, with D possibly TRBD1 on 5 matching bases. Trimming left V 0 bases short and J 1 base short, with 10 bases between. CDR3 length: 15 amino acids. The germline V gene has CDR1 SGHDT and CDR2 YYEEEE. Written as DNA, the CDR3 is TGTGCCAGCAGCTTGGGGTCAGGGATTAACTATGGCTACACCTTC. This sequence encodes CASSLGSGINYGYTF.

CDR3 bases: TGTGCCAGCTCAGGAGAGGTGTGGGATGAGCAGTTCTTC. This sequence encodes CASSGEVWDEQFF. The chain carries TRBV18 and TRBJ2-1; no clear D gene. CDR3 length equals 13 residues. V lost 5 bases to trimming and J lost 8 bases, with 13 bases between them. Per the germline V gene, CDR1 is KGHSH and CDR2 is LQKENI.

The CDR3 bases are TGTGCCAGCAGTGGGACTAGCGGGAGGTTCTACAATGAGCAGTTCTTC. It encodes CASSGTSGRFYNEQFF. The chain joins TRBV2 to TRBJ2-1; 14 nucleotides match TRBD2. The CDR3 is 16 residues long. J gave up 3 bases and V 4 bases, and 2 bases lay outside the gene matches. Germline V CDR1 and CDR2: SNHLY, FYNNEI. Looking up the rest from reference TRBV2 and TRBJ2-1 gives the full variable domain: EPEVTQTPSHQVTQMGQEVILRCVPISNHLYFYWYRQILGQKVEFLVSFYNNEISEKSEIFDDQFSVERPDGSNFTLKIRSTKLEDSAMYFCASSGTSGRFYNEQFFGPGTRLTVL.

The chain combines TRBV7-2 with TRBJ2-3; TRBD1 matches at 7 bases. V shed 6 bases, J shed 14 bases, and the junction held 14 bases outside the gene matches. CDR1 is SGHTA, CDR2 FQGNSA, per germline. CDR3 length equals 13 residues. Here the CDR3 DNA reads TGTGCCAGCAGTCCGGGACAGAGGATACGTGGGTATTTT. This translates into CASSPGQRIRGYF. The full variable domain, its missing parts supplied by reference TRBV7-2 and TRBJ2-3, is GAGVSQSPSNKVTEKGKDVELRCDPISGHTALYWYRQSLGQGLEFLIYFQGNSAPDKSGLPSDRFSAERTGGSVSTLTIQRTQQEDSAVYLCASSPGQRIRGYFGPGTRLTVL.

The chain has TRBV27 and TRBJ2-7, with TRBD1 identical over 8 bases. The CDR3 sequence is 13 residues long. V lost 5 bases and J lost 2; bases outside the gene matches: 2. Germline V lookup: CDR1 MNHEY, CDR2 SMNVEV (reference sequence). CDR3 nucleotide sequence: TGTGCCAGCAGTAGGGACAGGACCTACGAGCAGTACTTC. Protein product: CASSRDRTYEQYF.

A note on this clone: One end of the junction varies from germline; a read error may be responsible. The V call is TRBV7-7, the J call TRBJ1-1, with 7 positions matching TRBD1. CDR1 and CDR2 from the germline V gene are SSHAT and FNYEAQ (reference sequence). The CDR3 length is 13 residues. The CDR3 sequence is CASSYAPGGEAFF. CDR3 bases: TGTGCTAGCAGCTACGCCCCAGGGGGAGAAGCTTTCTTT.

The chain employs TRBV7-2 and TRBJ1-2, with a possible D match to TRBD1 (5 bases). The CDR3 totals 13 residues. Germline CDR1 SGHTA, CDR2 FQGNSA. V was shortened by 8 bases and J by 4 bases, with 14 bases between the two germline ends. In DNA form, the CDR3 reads TGTGCCAGCGCCCTGCGGGGGACCTATGGCTACACCTTC. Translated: CASALRGTYGYTF.